A single T cell receptor beta chain is shown here with its context. Its antigen is still unknown. The source of the sample is a study of CXCR3-negative and CXCR3-positive naive CD8 T cells. General study findings and limits: Hydrophobicity was higher for TRB CDR3s found in CXCR3-positive naive cells than in CXCR3-negative naive cells. Similar TRBV-TRBJ usage characterized naive CXCR3-negative and CXCR3-positive cells; memory cells differed. PBMCs showed partially decreased CXCR3 expression after cryopreservation, and most assays used fresh PBMCs.

Naivety in CD8+ T cells corresponded to a CD45RO-CCR7+CD27+CD95- phenotype. Per the germline V gene, CDR1 is LGHNA and CDR2 is YSLEER. The CDR3 runs to 15 residues. 5' RACE with UMI labels generated the TRB cDNA libraries. TCRdb reprocessed the 5' RACE reads, keeping one entry per CDR3 protein, no DNA. The listing contains 4,500 to 6,500 distinct CDR3 sequences. This chain connects TRBV4-3 to TRBJ2-1. Sequenced: naive CXCR3+ CD8+ T cells from blood. Subset in this sample: CD45RO-CCR7+CD27+CD95- naive CD8+ T cells expressing CXCR3 (TNR3+). This receptor was taken from a human donor in good health. Some clones in this sample may be carry-over from other donors' samples. The CDR3 here is CASSQVESSYNEQFF.